Shown below are 2 T cell receptor beta chains from a single sample sequenced in a study of blood T cells in healthy people across ages. Primed by a sample-barcoded 5' primer and a J-beta primer mix, a second PCR proceeded for roughly 6 to 12 cycles. TCRdb used MiXCR to reprocess the 5' RACE reads, holding one entry per CDR3 protein. This table has 780,000 or so distinct CDR3 sequences, roughly 25% appearing once. These data are also associated with another study on T cells of mothers and their children.

Specimen: blood. Every receptor here comes from a boy aged 5-17 years in good health.

This clonotype was seen more than once but under ten times. This chain uses TRBV27 with TRBJ2-1; 8 bases agree with TRBD2. V gave up 5 bases and J gave up 2 bases; unmatched junction bases: 8. Germline CDR1 and CDR2: MNHEY and SMNVEV (reference sequence). CDR3 length: 16 amino acids. This chain's CDR3 is CASSLASGHPYNEQFF. The CDR3 DNA reads TGTGCCAGCAGTCTCGCTAGCGGGCATCCCTACAATGAGCAGTTCTTC.

The sample holds a few counts of this clonotype. The gene calls are TRBV27 and TRBJ2-5; a weak D match, TRBD1 (6 bases). The CDR3 length is 15 residues. Germline CDR1 and CDR2: MNHEY and SMNVEV (reference sequence). The germline V and J ends were trimmed by 5 bases and 3 bases, with 16 bases remaining between them. The CDR3 DNA reads as TGTGCCAGCAGTCCAATAACAGGGATTGAAGAGACCCAGTACTTC. Amino acid sequence: CASSPITGIEETQYF.